This T cell receptor beta chain derives from a study of blood T cell repertoires in COVID-19. Study overall: T cells, B-cell-depleted T cells, or PBMCs supplied cDNA or gDNA.

CDR1 WNHNN and CDR2 SYGVQD come from the germline V gene (reference sequence). The CDR3 consists of 14 residues. Trimming removed 3 bases from V and 6 bases from J; junction bases left unmatched: 7. Clones were read by immunoSEQ multiplex PCR, and TCRdb kept only the in-frame ones, dropping some. Here the sample spans fewer than 200,000 clones, 65% to 85% being singletons. The sequence was obtained from a woman older than 75 with active or convalescent COVID-19. This sequence joins TRBV10-1 and TRBJ1-1, with 7 bases that match TRBD1. Sequenced sample: peripheral blood. The CDR3, as DNA: TGCGCCAGCAGTGATGGAGGGGGCAGCGCTGAAGCTTTCTTT. It is translated as CASSDGGGSAEAFF.